A single sample gave rise to the 9 T cell receptor beta chains below, sequenced in a study of T cells in localized non-small cell lung cancer. Measured with immunoSEQ multiplex PCR; TCRdb has only the in-frame clones, and not every one. The sample holds roughly 2,300 clones; around 35% are singletons and the top ten take around 24%. Specimen: normal lung tissue next to the tumor, collected before any cancer treatment. These TCRs come from a male donor at least 60 years old with stage I lung adenocarcinoma.

This clone came up a few times. V usage is TRBV7-7 and J usage is TRBJ1-2; D not resolved. The CDR3 contains 14 residues. From germline, CDR1 is SSHAT and CDR2 FNYEAQ (reference sequence). V was trimmed by 5 bases and J by 6 bases, leaving 16 bases between them. The CDR3 sequence: CASSPYLTPNGYTF. DNA of the CDR3: TGTGCCAGCAGCCCTTACTTGACCCCTAATGGCTACACCTTC.

This clone is termed large (0.1 to 1%). The chain links TRBV15 to TRBJ1-4; D is perhaps TRBD1 (6 bases). This CDR3 has 16 amino acids. The V end was cut by 5 bases, the J end by 5 bases, with 18 bases between. The germline V gene encodes CDR1 LNHNV and CDR2 YYDKDF (reference sequence). CDR3 sequence reads: CATSLSTQGGNEKLFF. In DNA, the CDR3 is TGTGCCACCAGCCTTTCCACACAGGGTGGGAATGAAAAACTGTTTTTT.

The chain carries TRBV19 and TRBJ2-6; the D is unclear. In germline, CDR1 is LNHDA, CDR2 SQIVND (reference sequence). The CDR3 sequence is 14 residues long. Trimming removed 6 bases at V and 0 bases at J, with 6 bases between. The CDR3 DNA follows: TGTGCCAGTAGATGGTCCTCTGGGGCCAACGTCCTGACTTTC. Amino acids: CASRWSSGANVLTF.

V and J are TRBV30 and TRBJ1-2; D is ambiguous. CDR3 length equals 12 residues. The V gene lost 0 bases and the J gene lost 6 bases, with 8 bases spanning the gap. CDR1 and CDR2 (germline): GTSNPN, SVGIG (reference sequence). The CDR3 nucleotides are TGTGCCTGGAGTGTCCGCTCCGATGGCTACACCTTC. It encodes CAWSVRSDGYTF.

This chain links TRBV6-8 with TRBJ2-5; D gene unclear. V was shortened by 7 bases and J by 1 base, with 16 bases between the two germline ends. Germline values: CDR1 MNHGY, CDR2 SAAAGT. This CDR3 spans 15 amino acids. CDR3 sequence: CASTPTVISQETQYF. The DNA for the CDR3 is TGTGCCAGCACCCCAACGGTAATATCCCAAGAGACCCAGTACTTC.

This clone was seen a single time. V and J are TRBV6-8 and TRBJ2-5, with D tentatively TRBD1 (6 bases). Germline V gene data show CDR1 as MNHGY and CDR2 as SAAAGT. This CDR3 is 16 amino acids long. V was clipped by 0 bases and J by 3 bases, with 14 bases between them. CDR3 coding DNA: TGTGCCAGCAGTTACTCAAGGACAGAGACAGAAGAGACCCAGTACTTC. This gives the protein CASSYSRTETEETQYF.

This sequence joins TRBV18 and TRBJ1-2, with 7 bases that match TRBD1. Looked up from germline, CDR1 is KGHSH and CDR2 is LQKENI. The CDR3 length is 15 residues. V trimming: 2 bases; J trimming: 2 bases; junction bases outside the gene matches: 5. CDR3 DNA sequence: TGTGCCAGCTCACCAGGGGGACAGCAAAACTATGGCTACACCTTC. It encodes CASSPGGQQNYGYTF. The full variable domain, completed using reference TRBV18 and TRBJ1-2, is NAGVMQNPRHLVRRRGQEARLRCSPMKGHSHVYWYRQLPEEGLKFMVYLQKENIIDESGMPKERFSAEFPKEGPSILRIQQVVRGDSAAYFCASSPGGQQNYGYTFGSGTRLTVV.

The chain recombines TRBV15 with TRBJ2-2; D unresolved. The CDR3 consists of 14 residues. Germline CDR1 reads LNHNV; CDR2 reads YYDKDF (reference sequence). The ends were cut back, 1 base at V and 4 bases at J, with 7 bases in the middle. DNA for the CDR3: TGTGCCACCAGCAGAGCGGCCAGCACCGGGGAGCTGTTTTTT. The encoded protein is CATSRAASTGELFF. Variable domain in full (rest from reference TRBV15 and TRBJ2-2): DAMVIQNPRYQVTQFGKPVTLSCSQTLNHNVMYWYQQKSSQAPKLLFHYYDKDFNNEADTPDNFQSRRPNTSFCFLDIRSPGLGDTAMYLCATSRAASTGELFFGEGSRLTVL.

The sample holds a few counts of this clone. V usage is TRBV9 and J usage is TRBJ2-7, with D possibly matching TRBD1 (6 bases). V was cut by 8 bases and J by 4 bases, with 16 bases left in between. Germline values: CDR1 SGDLS, CDR2 YYNGEE. This CDR3 is built from 13 residues. The CDR3 DNA sequence: TGTGCCAGGACCCCACAACAGGGATACGAGCAGTACTTC. Residues: CARTPQQGYEQYF.